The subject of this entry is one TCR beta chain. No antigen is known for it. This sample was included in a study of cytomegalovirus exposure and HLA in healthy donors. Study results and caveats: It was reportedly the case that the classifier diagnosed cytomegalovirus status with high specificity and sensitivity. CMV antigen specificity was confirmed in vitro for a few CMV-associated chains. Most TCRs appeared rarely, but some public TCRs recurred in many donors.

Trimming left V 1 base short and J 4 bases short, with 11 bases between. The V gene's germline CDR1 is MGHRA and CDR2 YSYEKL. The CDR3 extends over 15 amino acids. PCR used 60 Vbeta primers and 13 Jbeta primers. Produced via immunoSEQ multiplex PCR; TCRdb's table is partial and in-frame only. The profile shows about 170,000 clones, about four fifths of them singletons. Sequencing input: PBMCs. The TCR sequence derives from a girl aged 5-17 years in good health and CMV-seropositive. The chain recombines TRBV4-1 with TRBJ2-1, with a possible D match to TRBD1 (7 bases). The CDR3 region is CASSQGRGRYNEQFF. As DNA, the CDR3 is TGCGCCAGCAGCCAAGGGAGGGGGCGGTACAATGAGCAGTTCTTC.